Below, 3 T cell receptor beta chains from the same sample are listed, as sequenced in a study of technical replicates of blood from a handful of donors. Generated by immunoSEQ multiplex PCR, the TCRdb table keeps only in-frame clones and is missing some. This table has over 55,000 clones, 70% to 90% appearing once. Material: PBMCs. These receptors were obtained from a human donor in good health. Some clones in this sample may be carry-over from other donors' samples.

This chain links TRBV7-2 with TRBJ1-5, with a possible D match to TRBD1 (6 bases). Trimming cost V 1 base and J 1 base, with 8 bases left between them. This CDR3 is 15 amino acids long. The germline gives CDR1 SGHTA, CDR2 FQGNSA. The CDR3 nucleotides read TGTGCCAGCAGCTTAGAGGGGGTCAGCAATCAGCCCCAGCATTTT. Translated: CASSLEGVSNQPQHF. Full variable domain (remainder filled in from reference TRBV7-2 and TRBJ1-5): GAGVSQSPSNKVTEKGKDVELRCDPISGHTALYWYRQSLGQGLEFLIYFQGNSAPDKSGLPSDRFSAERTGGSVSTLTIQRTQQEDSAVYLCASSLEGVSNQPQHFGDGTRLSIL.

V and J are TRBV9 and TRBJ2-1; D not resolved. The V end lost 4 bases, the J end lost 6 bases, and 20 bases lay between the germline ends. Germline V gene sequence: CDR1 SGDLS, CDR2 YYNGEE. The CDR3 totals 16 residues. CDR3 coding DNA: TGTGCCAGCAGCACCCGCGGTAGGCCGGCCATCAATGAGCAGTTCTTC. It codes for CASSTRGRPAINEQFF.

This clone was counted a few times. CDR3 DNA: TGTGCCAGCAGCCCCACGCCCGGGGGGGCCTACGAGCAGTACTTC. Its translation is CASSPTPGGAYEQYF. The J gene is TRBJ2-7, the V gene TRBV7-2, with 8 bases identical to TRBD2. Per germline, CDR1 SGHTA and CDR2 FQGNSA. V lost 5 bases to trimming and J lost 2 bases; unmatched junction nucleotides: 8. CDR3 size: 15 residues. Complete variable domain (other parts from reference TRBV7-2 and TRBJ2-7): GAGVSQSPSNKVTEKGKDVELRCDPISGHTALYWYRQSLGQGLEFLIYFQGNSAPDKSGLPSDRFSAERTGGSVSTLTIQRTQQEDSAVYLCASSPTPGGAYEQYFGPGTRLTVT.